This note documents a single T cell receptor beta chain sequence. This clonotype was seen at least ten times. The antigen it binds to is not known. Base qualities are not at hand, and no much larger clone is one base apart. The data are from a study of T cells in Graves' hyperthyroidism and ophthalmopathy (dated by TCRdb to the late 2010s). General notes on the study: Peripheral blood was collected at initial diagnosis, before any treatment. To identify distinguishing TCR V-J signatures, a discovery cohort of around 100 patients was used, comprising 43 with Graves' ophthalmopathy and some 57 with stable Graves' hyperthyroidism. Prospective prediction of ophthalmopathy was tested in an independent validation cohort of some 19 hyperthyroidism patients and 17 patients who later progressed to ophthalmopathy. The 100 or so discovery patients were randomly divided into training and test sets at a 7:3 ratio. In about six Graves' hyperthyroidism patients, the study also compared T-cell repertoires from thyroid tissue with T-cell repertoires from blood. After blood sampling, hyperthyroidism patients were treated with methimazole at a starting dose of 30 mg daily, and ophthalmopathy patients were treated with high-dose intravenous methylprednisolone. According to the paper, TCR Vbeta CDR3 sequencing was carried out on about 140 peripheral blood samples, which came from 40 to 45 ophthalmopathy, about 75 hyperthyroidism and 17 progressor patients. On the study overall, not on this receptor specifically: A 13 V-J signature model separated ophthalmopathy from stable hyperthyroidism, with 87.88% sensitivity and about 81% specificity in cross-validation and 80%/75% in testing. Blood samples also contained most of the expanded thyroid clonotypes (frequency above 0.001), which suggests that blood repertoires may reflect thyroid immune responses. In validation, progression to ophthalmopathy was predicted by the model with 55% to 71% sensitivity and about 72% specificity, a median of about 6.8 months before onset. No statistical method was used to fix the sample size in advance, and group allocation was not hidden from the investigators.

Graves' hyperthyroidism was defined as stable when no progression to ophthalmopathy occurred over 18 months of follow-up. The hyperthyroidism patients were between 18 and 65 years old and newly diagnosed, with a disease duration of less than 2 months. Exclusion was applied to patients with uncontrolled infections, other autoimmune diseases, pregnancy or lactation. Diagnoses were established on the basis of clinical symptoms, serum thyroxine and TRAb, thyroid ultrasound, and orbital computed tomography. PBMCs were isolated from around 10 ml of fresh peripheral blood by Ficoll-Paque density gradient centrifugation. Trizol reagent was used to extract total RNA, and RNA quality was then checked on an Agilent 2100 Bioanalyzer. Unmatched junction bases come to 6, with V trimmed by 0 bases and J by 4 bases. CDR1 and CDR2, per the germline V gene, are MNHEY and SVGAGI. The CDR3 runs 17 residues from the cysteine to the phenylalanine. Only the CDR3 part of the read is kept: 51 bases, read in frame from the first base.

The TCR beta CDR3 regions were amplified from the RNA transcripts. A first-round RT-PCR of the TCR CDR3 used the HTBI primer set with the Qiagen OneStep RT-PCR kit. A second multiplex PCR round built the libraries, followed by size selection and purification. Libraries were sequenced paired-end with 100 bp reads on an Illumina HiSeq2000. Per the source publication's procedure: SOAPnuke was used to process the raw data, throwing out any read that contained adapters or uncalled bases, had a mean Phred below 15, or lacked an exact constant-primer or identifier match. High-quality paired reads were merged using COPE v1.2.5, and each unique nucleotide sequence was defined as a clonotype. Clonotypes were aligned to IMGT TRBV, TRBD and TRBJ reference segments using MiTCR v1.1. Analysis was restricted to V-J combinations with a frequency above 0.0001, which covered roughly 99% of repertoires. The TCS score was defined as F50 (clonal expansion) divided by E x V (chaos), with BLOSUM62-based TCRdist calculated between CDR3 peptides within each V-J. Welch's t-statistics and random forest reduced around 520 V-J features to 10 to 15, which were used in a naive Bayes classifier (R e1071). TCRdb passed the public sequencing reads through fastp at Q25 and MiXCR, retaining productive beta sequences. When rows share a CDR3 protein, they turn into one entry using the most common DNA and genes. The V and J calls come from TCRdb's annotation, not from the publication. Present in this sample are 600,000 to 750,000 distinct CDR3 sequences, 15% to 20% of which were seen just once. The ten largest clones take up roughly a sixth of the sample.

The clonotype comes from a man in his fifties or sixties with Graves' hyperthyroidism. Sequenced sample: blood. Recombination joined TRBV6-5 with TRBJ2-1, with 10 bases aligning to TRBD2. The DNA sequence is given as TGTGCCAGCAGTTACTCAGGGGCTAGCGGGAGATACAATGAGCAGTTCTTC. This translates into CASSYSGASGRYNEQFF.